This passage covers 28 T cell receptor beta chains from one sample sequenced in a study of control samples from healthy donors and cancer patients (TCRdb year 2020). Library preparation was by the immunoSEQ multiplex PCR assay. TCRdb obtained this table from immuneACCESS and retained in-frame rearrangements with V and J assigned. These tables miss some clones; where compared with another copy, unresolved V genes account for less than half of the shortfall, and the remainder is unexplained. The sample has 100,000 to 150,000 clones on record, roughly 90% of them singletons. The top ten hold roughly 1.9% of the sample. The sample taken for sequencing was blood. The origin of the receptors is a man aged 18-30 years in good health.

The J gene is TRBJ2-5, the V gene TRBV11-3, with 16 bases aligning to TRBD2. Germline CDR1 SGHNT, CDR2 YENEEA. Trimming removed 5 bases from V and 2 bases from J; junction bases left unmatched: 2. The CDR3 spans 16 residues. This CDR3 is CASSPGLAGGQETQYF. CDR3 DNA sequence: TGTGCCAGCAGCCCGGGACTAGCGGGAGGGCAAGAGACCCAGTACTTC.

The table lists this clone with a count of one. This sample includes further DNA sequences coding for the same CDR3. The rearrangement links TRBV28 to TRBJ1-1; D is undetermined. Germline CDR1 reads MDHEN; CDR2 reads SYDVKM. V gave up 5 bases and J gave up 11 bases, with 21 bases separating them. The CDR3 loop spans 14 amino acids. The DNA of the CDR3 is TGTGCCAGCAGTGAAAGAAGTGGGCAGCCCGGCGCTTTCTTT. Its protein product is CASSERSGQPGAFF.

This clone was found once. The rearrangement joins TRBV9 to TRBJ2-7; the D gene is possibly TRBD2 (6 bases). The CDR3 consists of 14 residues. Germline values: CDR1 SGDLS, CDR2 YYNGEE. V was pared by 0 bases and J by 5 bases, with 12 bases between. The CDR3 spells CASSVAHGSHEQYF. CDR3 nucleotide sequence: TGTGCCAGCAGCGTAGCTCACGGGAGTCACGAGCAGTACTTC.

J is TRBJ2-3 and V is TRBV4-2; the D is unclear. V was pared by 6 bases and J by 2 bases, with 3 bases between. Germline loops: CDR1 LGHNA, CDR2 YNFKEQ. The CDR3 runs to 11 residues. CDR3 sequence reads: CASSTTDTQYF. Written as DNA, the CDR3 is TGTGCCAGCAGTACCACAGATACGCAGTATTTT.

The genes are TRBV7-3 and TRBJ1-3; the match to TRBD1 covers 7 bases. The CDR3 is 15 amino acids. Germline V gene sequence: CDR1 SGHTA, CDR2 FQGTGA. Trimming took 5 bases from V and 0 from J; bases not matched to a gene: 4. The CDR3 protein is CASSRNRGSGNTIYF. In nucleotides, the CDR3 is TGTGCCAGCAGCAGAAACAGGGGCTCTGGAAACACCATATATTTT.

V and J are TRBV5-1 and TRBJ2-6, with D possibly being TRBD2 (6 bases). Between the trimmed V and J ends, which lost 9 bases and 4 bases, there was a span of 20 bases. This CDR3 comprises 16 residues. The germline CDR1 and CDR2 sequences are SGHRS and YFSETQ. CDR3 DNA: TGCGCCACTGACACCGGCGGGGCCGGAGGGGCCAACGTCCTGACTTTC. It codes for CATDTGGAGGANVLTF.

The chain couples TRBV29-1 to TRBJ1-1; no clear D gene. Germline V gene lookup returns CDR1 SQVTM and CDR2 ANQGSEA. This CDR3 spans 13 amino acids. V shed 4 bases and J shed 0 bases, with 9 bases lying between them. The CDR3 nucleotides read TGCAGCGTTGTCTTCACTATGAACACTGAAGCTTTCTTT. Amino acid sequence: CSVVFTMNTEAFF.

The CDR3 spells CASSQPRQGTYGYTF. In DNA, the CDR3 is TGTGCCAGCAGCCAACCCCGACAGGGGACGTATGGCTACACCTTC. This chain joins TRBV6-2 or TRBV6-3 and TRBJ1-2, with 8 bases lining up with TRBD1. The CDR3 consists of 15 residues. The V and J ends lost 6 bases and 5 bases, in that order; junction bases with no gene match: 11. CDR1 and CDR2 from the germline V gene are MNHEY and SVGEGT.

The chain recombines TRBV19 with TRBJ1-5; the D gene is possibly TRBD1 (5 bases). This CDR3 is built from 14 residues. The germline V gene has CDR1 LNHDA and CDR2 SQIVND (reference sequence). V was shortened by 3 bases and J by 3 bases, with 9 bases between the two germline ends. For the CDR3, the DNA is TGTGCCAGTAGTATGGTAGGGGTCAATCAGCCCCAGCATTTT. This gives the protein CASSMVGVNQPQHF.

This clone was recorded only once. The chain uses TRBV6-2 or TRBV6-3 and TRBJ2-3; D may correspond to TRBD1 or TRBD2 (5 bases each). From germline, CDR1 is MNHEY and CDR2 SVGEGT. Trimming removed 5 bases at V and 0 bases at J, with 18 bases between. The CDR3 consists of 17 residues. Here the CDR3 DNA reads TGTGCCAGCAGTCCCCTCGGGACCCTCGGAAGCACAGATACGCAGTATTTT. Encoded protein: CASSPLGTLGSTDTQYF.

V is TRBV19 and J is TRBJ2-5; D call uncertain. Germline CDR1 reads LNHDA; CDR2 reads SQIVND (reference sequence). This CDR3 has 12 amino acids. Trimming removed 3 bases from V and 4 bases from J, with 6 bases in between. The CDR3 loop reads CASSMLGETQYF. The CDR3 nucleotides read TGTGCCAGTAGTATGTTAGGAGAGACCCAGTACTTC.

The chain's CDR3 is CASSLGQGRWVGPEAFF. The CDR3 DNA reads TGTGCCAGCAGTTTAGGACAGGGTCGTTGGGTTGGTCCTGAAGCTTTCTTT. The chain joins TRBV28 to TRBJ1-1; 8 positions match TRBD1. The CDR3 has 17 residues. V trimming: 2 bases; J trimming: 6 bases; junction bases outside the gene matches: 14. Germline V CDR1 and CDR2: MDHEN, SYDVKM.

The CDR3 protein is CASSLGTANTEAFF. The CDR3 DNA sequence: TGTGCCAGCAGCTTAGGGACAGCGAACACTGAAGCTTTCTTT. V is TRBV6-5 and J is TRBJ1-1; 7 nucleotides agree with TRBD1. There are 14 residues in the CDR3. Germline V gives CDR1 MNHEY, CDR2 SVGAGI. Losses at the gene ends were 6 bases for V and 1 base for J; bases not matched to a gene: 5.

The chain recombines TRBV6-4 with TRBJ2-1; D uncertain. V lost 3 bases, J lost 6 bases, and 9 bases lay in between. The CDR3 covers 13 residues. Germline V gene lookup returns CDR1 MRHNA and CDR2 SNTAGT. In DNA form, the CDR3 reads TGTGCCAGCAGTGAGTGGCAGTCCAATGAGCAGTTCTTC. This encodes CASSEWQSNEQFF.

This sequence joins TRBV19 and TRBJ2-3; D not certain. Germline V gives CDR1 LNHDA, CDR2 SQIVND (reference sequence). This CDR3 is built from 15 residues. V lost 7 bases and J 2 bases, leaving 16 bases between the germline ends. The CDR3 sequence is CASNRAERNTDTQYF. The CDR3 coding sequence is TGTGCCAGTAATCGTGCGGAGAGAAACACAGATACGCAGTATTTT.

The chain has TRBV6-5 and TRBJ1-3; D not resolved. The germline CDR1 and CDR2 sequences are MNHEY and SVGAGI. Trimming left V 5 bases short and J 0 bases short, with 11 bases between. The CDR3 extends over 15 amino acids. The CDR3 sequence: CASSQDGSSGNTIYF. The DNA for the CDR3 is TGTGCCAGCAGTCAGGACGGGTCCTCTGGAAACACCATATATTTT.

The chain has TRBV28 and TRBJ2-1; TRBD2 aligns across 8 bases. V dropped 8 bases and J dropped 4; count of bases not matched to a gene: 10. CDR3 length equals 15 residues. Germline-derived CDR1 and CDR2 are MDHEN and SYDVKM. The CDR3 is CASSPLAGQYNEQFF. The DNA for the CDR3 is TGTGCCAGCTCACCTCTAGCGGGCCAGTACAATGAGCAGTTCTTC.

The chain employs TRBV4-1 and TRBJ1-6; D not resolved. The germline V and J ends were trimmed by 0 bases and 4 bases, with 10 bases remaining between them. This CDR3 is built from 16 residues. The germline CDR1 and CDR2 sequences are MGHRA and YSYEKL. The CDR3 nucleotides read TGCGCCAGCAGCCAAGATAGGAGGGCATATAATTCACCCCTCCACTTT. Its protein product is CASSQDRRAYNSPLHF.

The gene calls are TRBV6-5 and TRBJ1-2, with a tentative D call TRBD1 (5 bases). This CDR3 has 15 residues. Trimming removed 0 bases from V and 2 bases from J, with 10 bases in between. Germline-derived CDR1 and CDR2 are MNHEY and SVGAGI. CDR3 coding DNA: TGTGCCAGCAGTTACTCGGGACGCAACAACTATGGCTACACCTTC. It specifies CASSYSGRNNYGYTF.

V gene TRBV13 combines with J gene TRBJ1-3; 7 bases match TRBD1. The germline V gene encodes CDR1 PRHDT and CDR2 FYEKMQ (reference sequence). Trimming removed 4 bases from V and 3 bases from J; junction bases left unmatched: 6. The CDR3 runs to 15 residues. Here the CDR3 DNA reads TGTGCCAGCAGCTGGACAGGATTAGGTGGAAACACCATATATTTT. Its translation is CASSWTGLGGNTIYF.

The chain recombines TRBV7-6 with TRBJ1-5; possibly TRBD1 for D (5 bases). V was cut by 1 base and J by 7 bases, with 17 bases left in between. Germline-derived CDR1 and CDR2 are SGHVS and FNYEAQ. CDR3 length equals 16 residues. CDR3 in amino acids: CASSLVGPGSNQPQHF. The CDR3 DNA follows: TGTGCCAGCAGCTTAGTCGGGCCAGGGTCCAACCAGCCCCAGCATTTT.

The gene calls are TRBV18 and TRBJ2-1; D not resolved. V was trimmed by 2 bases and J by 8 bases, leaving 7 bases between them. The CDR3 has 12 residues. Per germline, CDR1 KGHSH and CDR2 LQKENI. CDR3 protein: CASSPARYEQFF. The CDR3, as DNA: TGTGCCAGCTCACCAGCCCGGTATGAGCAGTTCTTC.

This clone was counted between two and nine times. The chain uses TRBV7-3 and TRBJ1-5, with D uncertain. Trimming shortened V by 5 bases and J by 5 bases, and 10 bases separated the two germline ends. The CDR3 covers 13 residues. The germline V gene has CDR1 SGHTA and CDR2 FQGTGA. The DNA of the CDR3 is TGTGCCAGCAGCCTAGACCTCGATCAGCCCCAGCATTTT. This sequence encodes CASSLDLDQPQHF.

The chain employs TRBV7-2 and TRBJ1-1; D might be TRBD1 (6 bases). The CDR3 extends over 14 amino acids. CDR1 and CDR2 (germline): SGHTA, FQGNSA. V lost 3 bases and J lost 4, with 12 bases in between. The CDR3 bases are TGTGCCAGCAGCTTCGGCAGGGGATCCACTGAAGCTTTCTTT. Amino acids: CASSFGRGSTEAFF.

The rearrangement uses TRBV15 and TRBJ2-2; TRBD1 matches 11 bases. Germline V lookup: CDR1 LNHNV, CDR2 YYDKDF (reference sequence). The CDR3 consists of 17 residues. V lost 1 base and J lost 5; bases outside the gene matches: 6. DNA of the CDR3: TGTGCCACCAGCAGAGGGAGGACAGGGGGCGGGACCGGGGAGCTGTTTTTT. It encodes CATSRGRTGGGTGELFF.

The chain couples TRBV4-1 to TRBJ1-3; D is undetermined. Germline V CDR1 and CDR2: MGHRA, YSYEKL. The CDR3 is 15 residues long. Trimming pared 5 bases from V and 0 bases from J, leaving 11 bases between. The CDR3, as DNA: TGCGCCAGCAGCTTAGAGTTCTCCTCTGGAAACACCATATATTTT. It codes for CASSLEFSSGNTIYF.

The gene calls are TRBV18 and TRBJ2-7; 11 bases agree with TRBD2. The V and J ends lost 6 bases and 3 bases, in that order; junction bases with no gene match: 7. Germline CDR1 reads KGHSH; CDR2 reads LQKENI. There are 15 residues in the CDR3. CDR3 protein: CASSPTSGSIYEQYF. The CDR3 coding sequence is TGTGCCAGCTCCCCTACTAGCGGGAGCATCTACGAGCAGTACTTC.

The chain joins TRBV10-3 to TRBJ1-6; 11 bases fit TRBD1. CDR3 length: 14 residues. V trimming: 6 bases; J trimming: 7 bases; junction bases outside the gene matches: 2. Germline V gives CDR1 ENHRY, CDR2 SYGVKD. As DNA, the CDR3 is TGTGCCATCAGGGGACAGGGGGACAATTCACCCCTCCACTTT. Protein sequence: CAIRGQGDNSPLHF.